This T cell receptor beta chain was captured by sequencing in a study of T-cell reconstitution after alpha-beta-depleted transplantation in children. The CDR3 runs 16 residues. Trimming took off 2 bases at V and 0 bases at J, with 10 bases between the two ends. Unique molecular identifiers were built into the TCRbeta library. TCRdb redid the calling of the PCR reads with MiXCR, one entry per CDR3 protein. The table includes about 540,000 distinct CDR3 sequences, about 17% detected once. The input for sequencing was PBMCs from the stem cell graft donor, taken from the stem cell graft. This receptor was obtained from a human donor who donated a stem cell graft to a child with acute lymphoblastic leukemia. V is TRBV12-3 or TRBV12-4 and J is TRBJ1-4; D unclear. The CDR3 spells CASSLPDGATNEKLFF. CDR3 DNA: TGTGCCAGCAGTTTACCGGACGGTGCAACTAATGAAAAACTGTTTTTT.